The table lists the clone carrying this T cell receptor beta chain with a few counts. What it binds is not known. This sample is part of a study of beta chain features in type 1 diabetes. About the research overall: Researchers looked at 95 million to 140 million sorted cells across all samples. Regarding the study as a whole: Shorter TCRB CDR3s, moderately but significantly so, marked every one of the four CD4+ subsets in Type 1 diabetes patients. Type 1 diabetes patients showed fewer insertions and more deletions at VDJ junctions.

Isolated RNA was reverse transcribed in full, so expressed TCRB transcripts were sequenced. Produced via immunoSEQ multiplex PCR; TCRdb's table is partial and in-frame only. Of around 650,000 clones listed, 9.5% to 15% are singletons. The trim removed 3 bases at V and 3 bases at J, leaving 4 bases unmatched. Germline CDR1 SGHVS, CDR2 FQNEAQ. The CDR3 is 15 residues long. The authors sorted CD4+ naive, central memory, regulatory and stem cell-like memory cells via CD45RO/CCR7/CD25/CD127/CD95/CD27. Once sorted, every population was more than 98% pure. The TCR comes from a man aged 30-40 years with type 1 diabetes. The sample was naive CD4+ T cells from blood. This chain connects TRBV7-8 to TRBJ2-7; 11 bases map to TRBD1. The CDR3 here is CASSFTGTGGYEQYF. The CDR3 region has the DNA TGTGCCAGCAGCTTCACCGGGACAGGGGGCTACGAGCAGTACTTC.